The 22 T cell receptor beta chains presented below share a single source sample, sequenced in a study of blood T cell repertoires in COVID-19. Clones were sequenced by immunoSEQ multiplex PCR, and TCRdb holds only the in-frame ones, with some missing. The sample shows hundreds of thousands of clones, roughly 85% of them seen only once. The sequencing input was PBMCs or T cells enriched from blood (not recorded which). The receptors originated from a woman between 50 and 59 years old who had recovered from COVID-19.

The DNA of the CDR3 is TGTGCCAGCAGCGTGACTAGGAACACCGGGGAGCTGTTTTTT. Its translation: CASSVTRNTGELFF. The chain employs TRBV7-3 and TRBJ2-2, with a weak D call TRBD2 (6 bases). V lost 5 bases to trimming and J lost 1 base, with 8 bases between them. The CDR3 consists of 14 residues. Germline CDR1 and CDR2: SGHTA and FQGTGA.

V and J are TRBV19 and TRBJ1-6; 12 positions agree with TRBD1. This CDR3 region has 15 residues. V lost 4 bases, J lost 11 bases, and 6 bases stayed unmatched. Germline CDR1 reads LNHDA; CDR2 reads SQIVND (reference sequence). The CDR3 sequence is CASSTGTGGGPPLHF. CDR3 in DNA: TGTGCCAGTAGTACTGGGACAGGGGGCGGTCCACCCCTCCACTTT.

This clone was seen just once. The chain uses TRBV6-2 or TRBV6-3 and TRBJ2-1; TRBD2 matches at 11 bases. Germline V CDR1 and CDR2: MNHEY, SVGEGT. The CDR3 sequence is 15 residues long. Losses at the gene ends were 4 bases for V and 2 bases for J; bases not matched to a gene: 1. CDR3: CASSSSGRPYNEQFF. In DNA form, the CDR3 reads TGTGCCAGCAGTTCTAGCGGGAGGCCCTACAATGAGCAGTTCTTC.

The chain joins TRBV7-3 to TRBJ2-1; D is unresolved. Germline assignment: CDR1 SGHTA and CDR2 FQGTGA. Trimming left V 0 bases short and J 0 bases short, with 6 bases between. The CDR3 is 15 residues long. CDR3 nucleotide sequence: TGTGCCAGCAGCTTAACCTCGAGCTCCTACAATGAGCAGTTCTTC. This sequence encodes CASSLTSSSYNEQFF.

This chain connects TRBV29-1 to TRBJ2-1; TRBD1 is a possible D gene (5 bases). The germline V gene has CDR1 SQVTM and CDR2 ANQGSEA. This CDR3 spans 11 amino acids. V dropped 4 bases and J dropped 14 bases, with 15 bases sitting between them. This CDR3 reads CSVGSRAIKFF. The CDR3 DNA follows: TGCAGCGTTGGTTCCAGGGCAATCAAGTTCTTC.

J is TRBJ2-5 and V is TRBV12-3 or TRBV12-4; possible D gene TRBD2, 5 bases. V shed 7 bases and J shed 5 bases, with 14 bases lying between them. CDR3 length equals 13 residues. CDR3 nucleotides: TGTGCCAGCAAGAGGGCCCCCGGGGAGACCCAGTACTTC. This codes for CASKRAPGETQYF.

This clone occurred once. The J gene is TRBJ1-2, the V gene TRBV13; perhaps TRBD1 as D (6 bases). V was shortened by 5 bases and J by 6 bases, with 19 bases between the two germline ends. Germline-derived CDR1 and CDR2 are PRHDT and FYEKMQ (reference sequence). This CDR3 has 15 amino acids. CDR3 bases: TGTGCCAGCAGCCCAGAGGGCGCGGGGGCGAATGGCTACACCTTC. Protein product: CASSPEGAGANGYTF.

This clone was recorded a few times. The V call is TRBV19, the J call TRBJ2-1; 12 bases are shared with TRBD2. Germline loops: CDR1 LNHDA, CDR2 SQIVND (reference sequence). After removal of 7 bases from V and 9 bases from J, the junction contained 13 bases not matched to a gene. This CDR3 is built from 16 residues. CDR3 sequence (DNA): TGTGCCAGTAATAACCTACTAGCGGGGGGACGAGGTGAGCAGTTCTTC. Amino acids: CASNNLLAGGRGEQFF.

DNA of the CDR3: TGTGCCAGCAGCTTAAGGACAGGGGGGAACATTCAGTACTTC. This codes for CASSLRTGGNIQYF. The chain couples TRBV7-2 to TRBJ2-4; 10 bases are a match to TRBD1. The CDR3 loop spans 14 amino acids. Per germline, CDR1 SGHTA and CDR2 FQGNSA. V trimming: 2 bases; J trimming: 7 bases; junction bases outside the gene matches: 2.

CDR3 bases: TGTGCCAGCAGGGGAGGACAGGGGACTACTAGGCCCCAGCATTTT. Its protein product is CASRGGQGTTRPQHF. V and J are TRBV2 and TRBJ1-5; the match to TRBD1 covers 9 bases. J gave up 9 bases and V 6 bases, and 12 bases lay outside the gene matches. Per the germline V gene, CDR1 is SNHLY and CDR2 is FYNNEI. The CDR3 consists of 15 residues.

The chain carries TRBV27 and TRBJ2-5; 8 bases align to TRBD2. The CDR3 spans 13 residues. Per germline, CDR1 MNHEY and CDR2 SMNVEV (reference sequence). V was clipped by 4 bases and J by 4 bases; unmatched bases: 2. CDR3 loop: CASSYGGGETQYF. CDR3 DNA: TGTGCCAGCAGTTACGGGGGGGGAGAGACCCAGTACTTC.

In the case of this clone: This specimen includes other DNA sequences encoding the same CDR3. This sequence joins TRBV19 and TRBJ2-1; 11 bases map to TRBD2. The CDR3 runs to 17 residues. The germline V gene encodes CDR1 LNHDA and CDR2 SQIVND (reference sequence). V gave up 3 bases and J gave up 4 bases; unmatched junction bases: 8. The CDR3 sequence is CASSIRPGLAVYNEQFF. The CDR3 DNA follows: TGTGCCAGTAGTATCCGTCCGGGACTAGCGGTATACAATGAGCAGTTCTTC.

The V gene is TRBV5-1, the J gene TRBJ2-2; D is perhaps TRBD2 (6 bases). CDR3 size: 16 residues. V was shortened by 1 base and J by 4 bases, with 14 bases between the two germline ends. The germline CDR1 and CDR2 sequences are SGHRS and YFSETQ. Written as DNA, the CDR3 is TGCGCCAGCAGCTTGCTCTTACGGGGGAGCACCGGGGAGCTGTTTTTT. Translating gives CASSLLLRGSTGELFF.

V and J are TRBV28 and TRBJ1-6, with 8 bases that match TRBD1. This CDR3 contains 15 residues. Germline CDR1 is MDHEN and CDR2 is SYDVKM. V lost 5 bases to trimming and J lost 7 bases; unmatched junction nucleotides: 7. The CDR3 is CASSTRQGLNSPLHF. DNA of the CDR3: TGTGCCAGCAGTACGAGACAGGGGCTCAATTCACCCCTCCACTTT.

The sample holds one count of this clone. The rearrangement uses TRBV19 and TRBJ1-2, with D perhaps matching TRBD1 (5 bases). Germline loops: CDR1 LNHDA, CDR2 SQIVND (reference sequence). CDR3 length equals 14 residues. Trimming stripped 7 bases from V and 4 bases from J, with 16 bases between. CDR3 residues: CASTPDMTPYGYTF. The CDR3 DNA sequence: TGTGCCAGTACCCCGGACATGACCCCCTATGGCTACACCTTC.

The rearrangement uses TRBV6-5 and TRBJ1-5, with D tentatively TRBD1 (6 bases). Trimming took 6 bases from V and 2 from J, leaving 14 bases between them. The CDR3 has 15 residues. Germline V lookup: CDR1 MNHEY, CDR2 SVGAGI. CDR3 sequence reads: CASRQGGTGNQPQHF. In nucleotides, the CDR3 is TGTGCCAGCAGACAGGGAGGGACTGGCAATCAGCCCCAGCATTTT.

The rearrangement links TRBV9 to TRBJ2-7; 11 nucleotides line up with TRBD1. Unmatched junction bases numbered 3, after V lost 3 bases and J lost 1 base. The CDR3 has 15 residues. Germline CDR1 SGDLS, CDR2 YYNGEE. The CDR3 reads CASSAGTGGSYEQYF. DNA for the CDR3: TGTGCCAGCAGCGCCGGGACAGGGGGTTCCTACGAGCAGTACTTC.

Only one count was recorded for this clone. The chain couples TRBV19 to TRBJ1-1; D not resolved. CDR3 length equals 13 residues. Germline V lookup: CDR1 LNHDA, CDR2 SQIVND (reference sequence). The V gene lost 7 bases and the J gene lost 3 bases, with 12 bases spanning the gap. The CDR3 is CASTSVRDTEAFF. CDR3 coding DNA: TGTGCCAGTACCTCGGTGAGGGACACTGAAGCTTTCTTT.

This clone turned up a few times. This CDR3 is CASSQVGQGNSNQPQHF. The CDR3 DNA reads TGCGCCAGCAGCCAAGTGGGGCAGGGTAATAGCAATCAGCCCCAGCATTTT. The V gene is TRBV4-1, the J gene TRBJ1-5, with D possibly being TRBD1 (5 bases). Germline values: CDR1 MGHRA, CDR2 YSYEKL. Trimming removed 1 base from V and 0 bases from J, with 13 bases in between. The CDR3 is 17 residues long.

There are a few counts of this clone. The rearrangement uses TRBV6-4 and TRBJ2-1; 10 nucleotides match TRBD1. CDR3 length: 15 residues. Germline CDR1 MRHNA, CDR2 SNTAGT. V gave up 3 bases and J gave up 5 bases; unmatched junction bases: 4. CDR3 sequence (DNA): TGTGCCAGCAGTGAGGGGGACAGGGGCGACAATGAGCAGTTCTTC. Protein sequence: CASSEGDRGDNEQFF.

Only one count was recorded for this clone. This chain uses TRBV18 with TRBJ1-2; 7 bases are a match to TRBD1. Germline V gives CDR1 KGHSH, CDR2 LQKENI. This CDR3 spans 15 amino acids. Unmatched junction bases numbered 5, after V lost 4 bases and J lost 0 bases. CDR3 nucleotides: TGTGCCAGCTCACTTGGGACAGAGACTAACTATGGCTACACCTTC. It is translated as CASSLGTETNYGYTF.

The chain links TRBV3-1 (or the pseudogene TRBV3-2) to TRBJ2-3; 9 bases are shared with TRBD2. V lost 4 bases to trimming and J lost 0 bases; unmatched junction nucleotides: 5. CDR1 and CDR2 from the germline V gene are LGHDT and YNNKEL (reference sequence). This CDR3 has 16 residues. In nucleotides, the CDR3 is TGTGCCAGCAGCCGTTATAGCGGGGGTAGCACAGATACGCAGTATTTT. This translates into CASSRYSGGSTDTQYF.